The sequence of this T cell receptor (beta chain) was determined in a study of cytomegalovirus exposure and HLA in healthy donors. On the study more broadly: In a previous analysis, 117 million unique TCR beta sequences were found from some 180 million T cells.

Overall study results and limits: Reports credit the classifier with highly specific, highly sensitive diagnosis of cytomegalovirus status. In a later analysis, HLA-associated beta chains showed higher expansion and lower generation probabilities than comparable chains. Some TCR beta chains (164 of them) were listed as cytomegalovirus-associated.

This clone was detected only a few times. The antigen is undetermined. J lost 8 bases, V lost 5 bases, and 5 bases had no gene match. CDR3 length: 13 amino acids. Germline V gene data show CDR1 as LNHNV and CDR2 as YYDKDF (reference sequence). PCR amplification relied on 60 Vbeta primers (plus 13 Jbeta primers). Generated by immunoSEQ multiplex PCR, the TCRdb table keeps only in-frame clones and is missing some. The sample lists about 38,000 clones, roughly 69% occurring once. The sequencing sample was made of PBMCs. The chain combines TRBV15 with TRBJ2-1, with TRBD2 matching 8 bases. The source is a man between 25 and 39 years old in good health and CMV-seronegative. The CDR3 protein is CATSGGLEYEQFF. The DNA for the CDR3 is TGTGCCACCAGCGGGGGACTAGAGTATGAGCAGTTCTTC.